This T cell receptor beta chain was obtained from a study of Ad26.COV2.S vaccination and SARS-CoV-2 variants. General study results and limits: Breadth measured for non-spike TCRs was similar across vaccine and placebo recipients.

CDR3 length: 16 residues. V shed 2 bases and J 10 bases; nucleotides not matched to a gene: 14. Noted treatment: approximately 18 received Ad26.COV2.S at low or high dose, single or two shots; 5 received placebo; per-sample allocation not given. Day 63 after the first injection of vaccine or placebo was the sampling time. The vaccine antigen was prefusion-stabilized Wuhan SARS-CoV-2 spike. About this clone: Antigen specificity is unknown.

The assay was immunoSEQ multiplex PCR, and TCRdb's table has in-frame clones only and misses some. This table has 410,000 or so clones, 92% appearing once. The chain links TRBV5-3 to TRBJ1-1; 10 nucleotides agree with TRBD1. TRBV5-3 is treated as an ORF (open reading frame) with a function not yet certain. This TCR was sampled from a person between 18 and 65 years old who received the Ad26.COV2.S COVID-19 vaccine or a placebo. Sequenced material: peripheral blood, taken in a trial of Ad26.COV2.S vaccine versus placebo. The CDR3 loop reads CARSLDFGTGASGAFF. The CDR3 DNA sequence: TGTGCCAGAAGCTTAGACTTCGGGACAGGGGCTTCGGGAGCTTTCTTT.